These T cell receptor beta chains were read from a single sample in a study of cytomegalovirus exposure and HLA in healthy donors. The repertoire was sequenced with immunoSEQ multiplex PCR; TCRdb's copy has only in-frame clones and lacks some. Of over 85,000 clones listed, roughly three quarters were seen once; the top ten hold roughly 6.2%. The sample consisted of PBMCs. The receptors come from a young man in good health and CMV-seropositive. Both conserved end residues are part of each CDR3. A D gene is named only where the DNA matches it firmly. A clone size is listed for some rows: how often the clone was seen (once, few, many), or a class if it is expanded.

CASRRTGNSEQYF | TGTGCCAGCAGAAGGACAGGCAATTCCGAGCAGTACTTC | TRBV6-5 | TRBD1 | . | TRBJ2-7
CASSYEWGGAGSPLHF | TGTGCCAGCAGTTACGAGTGGGGGGGCGCAGGTTCACCCCTCCACTTT | TRBV6-5 | . | . | TRBJ1-6
CASSPGTSGGAGQETQYF | TGCGCCAGCAGTCCCGGGACTAGCGGGGGGGCCGGACAAGAGACCCAGTACTTC | TRBV10-2 | TRBD2 | . | TRBJ2-5
CASSKIIRDRGVADTQYF | TGTGCCAGCAGCAAAATAATCCGGGACAGGGGAGTTGCAGATACGCAGTATTTT | TRBV2 | TRBD1 | . | TRBJ2-3
CASRPGQGFYGYTF | TGTGCCAGCAGGCCGGGACAGGGATTCTATGGCTACACCTTC | TRBV28 | TRBD1 | . | TRBJ1-2
CASSLGAPWGNQPQHF | TGTGCCAGCAGCTTGGGGGCGCCATGGGGCAATCAGCCCCAGCATTTT | TRBV5-6 | . | . | TRBJ1-5
CASSEETGGGYGYTF | TGTGCCAGCAGTGAAGAGACAGGGGGCGGGTATGGCTACACCTTC | TRBV6-1 | TRBD1 | . | TRBJ1-2
CASSSTGSYNEQFF | TGTGCCAGCAGCTCGACAGGCTCCTACAATGAGCAGTTCTTC | TRBV5-4 | . | . | TRBJ2-1
CAISERGGPGELFF | TGTGCCATCAGTGAGAGAGGGGGTCCCGGGGAGCTGTTTTTT | TRBV10-3 | . | . | TRBJ2-2
CASSQAGGRVEQYF | TGTGCCAGCAGCCAAGCGGGAGGTCGGGTCGAGCAGTACTTC | TRBV4-2 | TRBD2 | . | TRBJ2-7
CAISESQGRSYEQYF | TGTGCCATCAGTGAGTCACAGGGGCGATCCTACGAGCAGTACTTC | TRBV10-3 | TRBD1 | . | TRBJ2-7
CASSLGPGQDSTLYEQYF | TGTGCCAGCAGCTTAGGCCCGGGACAGGACTCCACTCTCTACGAGCAGTACTTC | TRBV13 | TRBD1 | . | TRBJ2-7
CASSTRQGMNTEAFF | TGTGCCAGCAGTACCCGACAGGGGATGAACACTGAAGCTTTCTTT | TRBV6-1 | TRBD1 | . | TRBJ1-1
CASSRNGGNNEQFF | TGTGCCAGCAGTCGTAACGGGGGTAACAATGAGCAGTTCTTC | TRBV6-5 | . | once | TRBJ2-1
CASSLDTGGRKAFF | TGCGCCAGCAGCTTGGATACAGGGGGGAGGAAAGCTTTCTTT | TRBV5-1 | TRBD1 | . | TRBJ1-1